The 3 T cell receptor beta chains below come from one sample, sequenced in a study of cytomegalovirus exposure and HLA in healthy donors. The PCR was carried out with 60 Vbeta primers and 13 Jbeta primers. The repertoire was sequenced with immunoSEQ multiplex PCR; TCRdb's copy has only in-frame clones and lacks some. The repertoire holds 99,000 or so clones, with approximately 14% as singletons. Sequences were obtained from PBMCs. All receptors come from a female donor in good health and CMV-seronegative.

The rearrangement links TRBV7-2 to TRBJ1-3, with D uncertain. This CDR3 is 17 amino acids long. Per the germline V gene, CDR1 is SGHTA and CDR2 is FQGNSA. The V end lost 1 base, the J end lost 0 bases, and 13 bases lay between the germline ends. This CDR3 reads CASSLDGKVYSGNTIYF. The CDR3, as DNA: TGTGCCAGCAGCTTAGACGGGAAAGTCTACTCTGGAAACACCATATATTTT.

DNA for the CDR3: TGCGCCAGCAGCTTGAGTTGGGGCCACTACGAGCAGTACTTC. Its translation: CASSLSWGHYEQYF. This rearrangement joins TRBV5-1 to TRBJ2-7; possibly TRBD1 for D (5 bases). Looked up from germline, CDR1 is SGHRS and CDR2 is YFSETQ. The CDR3 has 14 amino acids. With 1 base removed from V and 3 bases from J, the gap between germline ends came to 11 bases.

The V call is TRBV4-3, the J call TRBJ1-6; D call uncertain. This CDR3 is built from 14 residues. Germline V gene lookup returns CDR1 LGHNA and CDR2 YSLEER. Trimming cost V 1 base and J 7 bases, with 8 bases left between them. CDR3 residues: CASSQVAVNSPLHF. The CDR3 region has the DNA TGCGCCAGCAGCCAAGTGGCAGTCAATTCACCCCTCCACTTT.